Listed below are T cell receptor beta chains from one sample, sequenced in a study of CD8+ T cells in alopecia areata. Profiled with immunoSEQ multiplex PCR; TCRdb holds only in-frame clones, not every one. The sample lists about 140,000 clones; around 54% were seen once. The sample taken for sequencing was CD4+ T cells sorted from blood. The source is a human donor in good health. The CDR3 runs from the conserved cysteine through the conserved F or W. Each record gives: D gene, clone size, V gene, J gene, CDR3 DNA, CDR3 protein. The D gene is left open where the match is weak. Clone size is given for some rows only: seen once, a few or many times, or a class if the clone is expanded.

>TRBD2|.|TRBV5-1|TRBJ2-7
TGCGCCAGCAGCTTGGCTAGCGGAACCTACGAGCAGTACTTC
CASSLASGTYEQYF
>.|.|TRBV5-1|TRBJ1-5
TGCGCCAGCCGCCGGGACAGCAATCAGCCCCAGCATTTT
CASRRDSNQPQHF
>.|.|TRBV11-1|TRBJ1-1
TGTGCCAGCAGCCCCCAGAGGCCCCCAGGAGCTTTCTTT
CASSPQRPPGAFF
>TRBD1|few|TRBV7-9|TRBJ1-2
TGTGCCAGCAGCCCAGACAGGGACTATGGCTACACCTTC
CASSPDRDYGYTF
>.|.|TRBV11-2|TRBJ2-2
TGTGCCAGCAGCTCCGGATACACCGGGGAGCTGTTTTTT
CASSSGYTGELFF
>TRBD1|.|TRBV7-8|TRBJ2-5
TGTGCCAGCAGCTTACGACAGGGGGAGACCCAGTACTTC
CASSLRQGETQYF
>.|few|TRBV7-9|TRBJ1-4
TGTGCCAGCAGCTTGACGGTTGTTGCAACTAATGAAAAACTGTTTTTT
CASSLTVVATNEKLFF
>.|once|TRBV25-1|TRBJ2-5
TGTGCCAGCAGTGAATATACAGGGAAAGAGACCCAGTACTTC
CASSEYTGKETQYF
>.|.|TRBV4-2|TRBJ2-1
TGTGCCAGCAGCCAAGATAACCGCGATGAGCAGTTCTTC
CASSQDNRDEQFF
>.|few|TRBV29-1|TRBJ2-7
TGCAGCGTTGTGGCAGGGAGCTCCTACGAGCAGTACTTC
CSVVAGSSYEQYF
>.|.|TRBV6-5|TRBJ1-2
TGTGCCAGCAGCTCTAGGGGGGTAGGGAGCGGCTACACCTTC
CASSSRGVGSGYTF
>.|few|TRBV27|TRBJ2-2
TGTGCCAGCAGTTATAACACCGGGGAGCTGTTTTTT
CASSYNTGELFF
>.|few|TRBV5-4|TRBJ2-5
TGTGCCAGCAGCTTTCCGGGGGACAAGACCCAGTACTTC
CASSFPGDKTQYF
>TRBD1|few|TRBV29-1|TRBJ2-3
TGCAGCGTGGGACAGGGGGAAGATACGCAGTATTTT
CSVGQGEDTQYF
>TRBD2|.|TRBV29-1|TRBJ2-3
TGCAGCGTTCGATTAGCGGGACACACAGATACGCAGTATTTT
CSVRLAGHTDTQYF
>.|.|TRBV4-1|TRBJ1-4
TGCGCCAGCAGCCAACCCATTGCAACTAATGAAAAACTGTTTTTT
CASSQPIATNEKLFF
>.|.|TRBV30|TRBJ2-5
TGTGCCTGGAGTGTATCTAGCCCGGAGTCCCAGTACTTC
CAWSVSSPESQYF
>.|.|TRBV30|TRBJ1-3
TGTGCCTGGACCGTCGGGGGAACGGGAAACACCATATATTTT
CAWTVGGTGNTIYF
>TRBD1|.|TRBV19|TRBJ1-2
TGTGCCAGTAGTCTGGGGACAGCTTTGGGCTACACCTTC
CASSLGTALGYTF
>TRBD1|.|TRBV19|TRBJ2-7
TGTGCCAGTAGTCCGCGACAGGGTCGGTACGAGCAGTACTTC
CASSPRQGRYEQYF
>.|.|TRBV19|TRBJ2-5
TGTGCCAGTAGTATAGGGCCTGGCGCCCAAGAGACCCAGTACTTC
CASSIGPGAQETQYF
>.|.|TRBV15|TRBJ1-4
TGTGCCACCAGCTGGGTTTTGTCCGGGGTAGGGGAAAAACTGTTTTTT
CATSWVLSGVGEKLFF
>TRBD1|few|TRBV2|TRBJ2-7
TGTGCCAGCAGCCCAGACAGGGCCTACGAGCAGTACTTC
CASSPDRAYEQYF
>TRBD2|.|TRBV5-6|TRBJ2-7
TGTGCCAGCAGCGACCGCCCTAGCGGGAGACTCTCCTACGAGCAGTACTTC
CASSDRPSGRLSYEQYF
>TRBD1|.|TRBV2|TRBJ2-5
TGTGCCAGCAGTGTGGACAGGGGGCTCCAAGAGACCCAGTACTTC
CASSVDRGLQETQYF
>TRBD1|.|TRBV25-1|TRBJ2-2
TGTGCCAGCAGTGAACAGGGGGCCACCGGGGAGCTGTTTTTT
CASSEQGATGELFF
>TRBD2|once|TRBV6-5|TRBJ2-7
TGTGCCAGCAGTCCCGGGACTAGCGGGAGCTACGAGCAGTACTTC
CASSPGTSGSYEQYF
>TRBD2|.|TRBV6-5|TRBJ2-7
TGTGCCAGCAGTTACGGCGGGAGGAGCTACGAGCAGTACTTC
CASSYGGRSYEQYF
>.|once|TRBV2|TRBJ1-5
TGTGCCAGCAGGGGGTATTTGCAGGGCGCAGGCCAGCCCCAGCATTTT
CASRGYLQGAGQPQHF
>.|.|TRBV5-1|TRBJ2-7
TGCGCCAGCAGCTCGGGACCCGGTGACGAGCAGTACTTC
CASSSGPGDEQYF
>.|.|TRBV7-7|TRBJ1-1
TGTGCCAGCAGCGCCCCGGCCGGGGCGTACACTGAAGCTTTCTTT
CASSAPAGAYTEAFF
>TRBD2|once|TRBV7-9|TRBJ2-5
TGTGCCAGCAGCGTCATAGCGGGAGTTCAAGAGACCCAGTACTTC
CASSVIAGVQETQYF
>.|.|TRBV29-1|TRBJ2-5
TGCAGCGTTGATGACTCGTCAGCAGGGACCCAGTACTTC
CSVDDSSAGTQYF
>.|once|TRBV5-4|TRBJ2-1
TGTGCCAGCAGCTTAGTGGCGTGGAGCTCCTACAATGAGCAGTTCTTC
CASSLVAWSSYNEQFF
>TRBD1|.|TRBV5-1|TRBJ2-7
TGCGCCAGCCAAGGACAGGGACCCTACGAGCAGTACTTC
CASQGQGPYEQYF
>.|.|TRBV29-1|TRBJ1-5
TGCAGCGTTGAAATCAGGCCTAATCAGCCCCAGCATTTT
CSVEIRPNQPQHF
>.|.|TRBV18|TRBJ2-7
TGTGCCAGCTCACCAGGGTTCTACGAGCAGTACTTC
CASSPGFYEQYF
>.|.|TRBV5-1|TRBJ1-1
TGCGCCAGCAGCCCCACCACAGGGAGTACTGAAGCTTTCTTT
CASSPTTGSTEAFF
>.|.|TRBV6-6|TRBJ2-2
TGTGCCAGCAGTTACTCTGAGGTCTCCGGGGAGCTGTTTTTT
CASSYSEVSGELFF
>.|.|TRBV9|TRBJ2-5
TGTGCCAGCAGCGTAAACCAAGAGACCCAGTACTTC
CASSVNQETQYF
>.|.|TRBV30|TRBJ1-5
TGTGCCTGGAGCGTGGGGGGGCCTAGCAATCAGCCCCAGCATTTT
CAWSVGGPSNQPQHF